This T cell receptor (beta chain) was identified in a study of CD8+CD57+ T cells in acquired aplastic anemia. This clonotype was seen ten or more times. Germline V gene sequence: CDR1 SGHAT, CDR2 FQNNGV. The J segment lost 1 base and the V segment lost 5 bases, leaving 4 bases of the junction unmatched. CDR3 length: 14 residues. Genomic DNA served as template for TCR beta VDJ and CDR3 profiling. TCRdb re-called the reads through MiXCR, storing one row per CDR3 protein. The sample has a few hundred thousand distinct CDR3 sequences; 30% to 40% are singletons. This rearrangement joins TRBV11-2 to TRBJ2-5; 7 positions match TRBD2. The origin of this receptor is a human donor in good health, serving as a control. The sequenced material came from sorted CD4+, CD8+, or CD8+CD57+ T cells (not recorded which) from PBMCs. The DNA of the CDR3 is TGTGCCAGCAGCCCACTAGCGCGCCAAGAGACCCAGTACTTC. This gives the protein CASSPLARQETQYF.